The T cell receptor (beta chain) under discussion was sequenced for a study of blood T cell repertoires in COVID-19. This clone was counted at least ten times. Clones were sequenced by immunoSEQ multiplex PCR, and TCRdb holds only the in-frame ones, with some missing. The repertoire holds 150,000 to 200,000 clones, with more than 75% as singletons. Trimming at V came to 3 bases and at J to 3 bases, leaving 11 bases not matched to a gene. The CDR3 is 17 amino acids. The germline V gene encodes CDR1 KGHSH and CDR2 LQKENI. Recruits, aged roughly 18 to 95 years, lived in under 25 US areas. Cohorts were determined from participant-reported clinical history. Recovered status in Cohort 3 required two negative PCRs, clearance, or symptom resolution.

The source is a woman aged 45-65 years who had recovered from COVID-19. This chain uses TRBV18 with TRBJ1-2, with 9 bases identical to TRBD1. Sequencing was performed on PBMCs or T cells enriched from blood (not recorded which). The DNA of the CDR3 is TGTGCCAGCTCACCCCAAACGGTGGGACAGGGCGACTATGGCTACACCTTC. Translated: CASSPQTVGQGDYGYTF.